The 8 T cell receptor beta chains reported below all come from one sample, sequenced in a study of spatial heterogeneity in lung cancer. Documented time point: sample taken at primary tumor resection. Tumor, nontumor lung or frozen PBMC supplied whole RNA that was sequenced unsorted. TCRdb used MiXCR to reprocess the 5' RACE reads, holding one entry per CDR3 protein. The top ten clones hold around 42% of a sample with about 45,000 distinct CDR3 sequences, roughly 12% of them seen once. This specimen consisted of PBMCs, obtained at surgery. All receptors come from a female donor with early-stage non-small cell lung cancer.

The gene calls are TRBV6-1 and TRBJ2-1; 9 nucleotides align to TRBD1. Germline V gene data show CDR1 as MNHNS and CDR2 as SASEGT. The CDR3 consists of 15 residues. V gave up 6 bases and J gave up 1 base; unmatched junction bases: 4. The DNA of the CDR3 is TGTGCCAGCAGGTTTGGGACAGGGTCCTACAATGAGCAGTTCTTC. This gives the protein CASRFGTGSYNEQFF.

This clonotype was recorded a few times. The chain carries TRBV20-1 and TRBJ2-3; 8 bases line up with TRBD1. The trim removed 6 bases at V and 6 bases at J, leaving 14 bases unmatched. The CDR3 is 15 residues long. In germline, CDR1 is DFQATT, CDR2 SNEGSKA (reference sequence). The CDR3 loop reads CSARQGPYLADTQYF. For the CDR3, the DNA is TGCAGTGCCAGACAGGGGCCCTACCTGGCCGATACGCAGTATTTT.

This clonotype has just a few counts. V usage is TRBV5-4 and J usage is TRBJ2-3; 7 bases align to TRBD1. V lost 3 bases to trimming and J lost 6 bases; unmatched junction nucleotides: 10. In germline, CDR1 is SGHNT, CDR2 YYREEE (reference sequence). The CDR3 has 15 residues. CDR3 amino acids: CASSSTGSRGDTQYF. The DNA for the CDR3 is TGTGCCAGCAGCTCGACAGGGTCTCGAGGGGATACGCAGTATTTT.

This clonotype was seen more than once but under ten times. This chain connects TRBV18 to TRBJ2-4, with D unclear. V gave up 3 bases and J gave up 0 bases, with 9 bases separating them. CDR3 size: 15 residues. Germline CDR1 is KGHSH and CDR2 is LQKENI. This chain's CDR3 is CASSPTLQAKNIQYF. The CDR3, as DNA: TGTGCCAGCTCACCTACCCTTCAAGCCAAAAACATTCAGTACTTC.

This clonotype occurred many times. This chain joins TRBV21-1 and TRBJ2-7. TRBV21-1 is designated a pseudogene. This CDR3 region has 13 residues. CDR3 amino acids: CASSTGGPYEQYF. The CDR3 region has the DNA TGTGCCAGCAGCACCGGGGGCCCCTACGAGCAGTACTTC.

This chain joins TRBV5-4 and TRBJ2-2; TRBD2 aligns across 7 bases. The CDR3 runs to 15 residues. CDR1 SGHNT and CDR2 YYREEE come from the germline V gene (reference sequence). The junction had 4 bases not matched to a gene; V was cut back by 0 bases and J by 5 bases. CDR3 nucleotide sequence: TGTGCCAGCAGCTTGGGCCCTAGCGGTACCGGGGAGCTGTTTTTT. It encodes CASSLGPSGTGELFF.

This clonotype was observed a few times. The CDR3 spells CASSLGTGRTDTQYF. CDR3 bases: TGTGCCAGCAGCTTAGGGACAGGCCGCACAGATACGCAGTATTTT. The gene calls are TRBV7-2 and TRBJ2-3; TRBD1 agrees at 7 bases. Germline CDR1 reads SGHTA; CDR2 reads FQGNSA. The CDR3 has 15 residues. V lost 1 base and J lost 1; bases outside the gene matches: 2.

This clonotype was seen at least ten times. The rearrangement links TRBV6-5 to TRBJ2-2; TRBD1 agrees at 7 bases. J gave up 0 bases and V 6 bases, and 13 bases lay outside the gene matches. CDR3 length: 18 amino acids. Germline loops: CDR1 MNHEY, CDR2 SVGAGI. CDR3 region: CASSRDRASLANTGELFF. The CDR3 DNA follows: TGTGCCAGCAGCCGCGACAGGGCATCCCTTGCGAACACCGGGGAGCTGTTTTTT.